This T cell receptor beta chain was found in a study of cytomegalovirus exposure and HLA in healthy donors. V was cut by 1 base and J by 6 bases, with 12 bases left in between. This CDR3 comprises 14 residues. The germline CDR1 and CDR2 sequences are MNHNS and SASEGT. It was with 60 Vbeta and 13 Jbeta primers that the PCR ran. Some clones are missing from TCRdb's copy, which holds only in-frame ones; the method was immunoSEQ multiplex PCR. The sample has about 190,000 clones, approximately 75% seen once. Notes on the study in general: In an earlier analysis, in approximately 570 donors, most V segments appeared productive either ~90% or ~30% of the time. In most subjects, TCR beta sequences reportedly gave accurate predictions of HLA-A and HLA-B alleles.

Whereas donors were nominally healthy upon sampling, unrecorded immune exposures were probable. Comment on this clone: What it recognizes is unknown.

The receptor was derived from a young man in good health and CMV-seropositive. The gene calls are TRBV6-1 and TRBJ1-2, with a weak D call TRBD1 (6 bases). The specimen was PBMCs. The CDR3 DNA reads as TGTGCCAGCAGTGAAGTTACAGGGTCCCATGGCTACACCTTC. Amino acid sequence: CASSEVTGSHGYTF.